These T cell receptor beta chains were read from a single sample in a study of cytomegalovirus exposure and HLA in healthy donors. Sequencing was performed with immunoSEQ multiplex PCR; in TCRdb, only in-frame clones are kept and a portion is missing. The sample shows about 94,000 clones, roughly three fifths of them seen only once. Sequenced material: PBMCs. These TCRs come from a man aged 30 to 39 in good health and CMV-seronegative. Each CDR3 is given with its conserved first and last residue. D genes are given only for firm matches. Not all rows give a size; the values are once, few, many and, for expanded clones, a class.

.,TRBV19,.,TRBJ2-2,TGTGCCAGTAGTATTCAGTACACCGGGGAGCTGTTTTTT,CASSIQYTGELFF
TRBD2,TRBV4-1,.,TRBJ2-1,TGCGCCAGCAGCCGGCCAGCTAGCGGGGATGAGCAGTTCTTC,CASSRPASGDEQFF
TRBD2,TRBV6-6,.,TRBJ2-5,TGTGCCAGCAGAGAGACTAGCGGGAGGGCCTATGAGACCCAGTACTTC,CASRETSGRAYETQYF
.,TRBV9,.,TRBJ2-1,TGTGCCAGCAGCGTAGCCACAGGAAAAACCAATGAGCAGTTCTTC,CASSVATGKTNEQFF
TRBD2,TRBV7-3,.,TRBJ2-5,TGTGCCAGCAGCTCAGCGGGGGGAAGGGAGACCCAGTACTTC,CASSSAGGRETQYF
TRBD2,TRBV11-3,.,TRBJ2-1,TGTGCCAGCAGCTCCCTAGCGGGGGGTTACAATGAGCAGTTCTTC,CASSSLAGGYNEQFF
.,TRBV9,.,TRBJ2-2,TGTGCCAGCAGCGTAGCATCGGGTACGAACACCGGGGAGCTGTTTTTT,CASSVASGTNTGELFF
TRBD2,TRBV11-3,few,TRBJ2-3,TGTGCCAGCAGCTTTGAAGTAGCGGGGGGGCGCGGTACGCAGTATTTT,CASSFEVAGGRGTQYF
TRBD2,TRBV27,.,TRBJ2-2,TGTGCCAGCACCGTACGGGGGGTCACCGGGGAGCTGTTTTTT,CASTVRGVTGELFF
.,TRBV9,.,TRBJ2-1,TGTGCCAGCAGCGGGCGGGCAGAGAGCTCCTACAATGAGCAGTTCTTC,CASSGRAESSYNEQFF
TRBD1,TRBV6-1,.,TRBJ1-4,TGTGCCAGCAGTACCCCGGGACAGGGGTTGGAAAAACTGTTTTTT,CASSTPGQGLEKLFF
TRBD2,TRBV7-9,.,TRBJ2-3,TGTTCCAGCAGCCGGGGGGCTAGCGGGGGCACAGATACGCAGTATTTT,CSSSRGASGGTDTQYF
TRBD1,TRBV4-1,.,TRBJ1-5,TGCGCCAGCAGCCACGGATCACAGGGGGCAAATCAGCCCCAGCATTTT,CASSHGSQGANQPQHF
TRBD2,TRBV6-1,.,TRBJ2-7,TGTGCCAGCAGACAGCGGGGGGACCACTACGAGCAGTACTTC,CASRQRGDHYEQYF
TRBD1,TRBV5-1,.,TRBJ2-5,TGCGCCAGCAGCCCTGAGTTTGAGACAGGGGAAGAGACCCAGTACTTC,CASSPEFETGEETQYF
.,TRBV4-1,medium-sized,TRBJ2-7,TGCGCCAGCAGCCAAGCGTCAGGGAAATACGAGCAGTACTTC,CASSQASGKYEQYF
TRBD2,TRBV10-1,.,TRBJ2-7,TGCGCCAGCAGTCATAACACCTTGGGACTAACCTCCTACGAGCAGTACTTC,CASSHNTLGLTSYEQYF
.,TRBV25-1,.,TRBJ1-4,TGTGCCAGCAGTGAACTCCTCGGTCGGGGTAATGAAAAACTGTTTTTT,CASSELLGRGNEKLFF
TRBD1,TRBV5-1,.,TRBJ1-1,TGCGCCAGCAGCCGATACGACAGGGACACTGAAGCTTTCTTT,CASSRYDRDTEAFF
.,TRBV15,.,TRBJ1-4,TGTGCCACCAGCAGAGACAGGGCTAATGAAAAACTGTTTTTT,CATSRDRANEKLFF
TRBD1,TRBV7-9,.,TRBJ1-2,TGTGCCAGCAGCGTGCCGACAGGGGACTATGGCTACACCTTC,CASSVPTGDYGYTF
.,TRBV13,.,TRBJ2-6,TGTGCCAGCTTTGAGCGCTCTGGGGCCAACGTCCTGACTTTC,CASFERSGANVLTF
TRBD2,TRBV15,.,TRBJ2-1,TGTGCCACCAGCAGAATTCCACTAGCGGGAGGGTATGAGCAGTTCTTC,CATSRIPLAGGYEQFF
.,TRBV6-1,.,TRBJ1-5,TGTGCCAGCAGTCCCCTACCCTCCAGCAATCAGCCCCAGCATTTT,CASSPLPSSNQPQHF
.,TRBV19,.,TRBJ2-5,TGTGCCAGTAACCCCTCGGGGTGGGAGACCCAGTACTTC,CASNPSGWETQYF
TRBD1,TRBV19,.,TRBJ2-1,TGTGCCAGTAGTCCTAATCCCGGGACAGGGAGGGGCAATGAGCAGTTCTTC,CASSPNPGTGRGNEQFF
.,TRBV5-1,few,TRBJ2-5,TGCGCCAGCAGCGGGGAGGGGGGGCCCGTTGAGACCCAGTACTTC,CASSGEGGPVETQYF
TRBD1,TRBV7-9,.,TRBJ1-1,TGTTCCAGCAGCTTAACCCAGGGGGCGGACACTGAAGCTTTCTTT,CSSSLTQGADTEAFF
.,TRBV28,.,TRBJ1-3,TGTGCCAGCAGTCCAGACATTTTCGGAAACACCATATATTTT,CASSPDIFGNTIYF
.,TRBV5-1,.,TRBJ1-1,TGCGCCAGCAGCCCCGGGACACCCTTGAACACTGAAGCTTTCTTT,CASSPGTPLNTEAFF
TRBD2,TRBV7-2,few,TRBJ2-7,TGTGCCAGCAGCCCGCGACTAGCAGTAGACTACGAGCAGTACTTC,CASSPRLAVDYEQYF
.,TRBV28,few,TRBJ1-3,TGTGCCAGCAGATTCGGGAGCCACTCTGGAAACACCATATATTTT,CASRFGSHSGNTIYF
.,TRBV18,.,TRBJ2-7,TGTGCCAGCTCCACCAATGGCGGAACTTTCTACGAGCAGTACTTC,CASSTNGGTFYEQYF
TRBD1,TRBV6-1,.,TRBJ2-5,TGTGCCAGCAGTGACAGGGGGCGAGAGACCCAGTACTTC,CASSDRGRETQYF
TRBD1,TRBV29-1,.,TRBJ2-3,TGCAGCGTGGGAACGACAGGGGAGCGGGATACGCAGTATTTT,CSVGTTGERDTQYF
TRBD1,TRBV11-2,.,TRBJ2-7,TGTGCCAGCAGCTTCCAGCCATCGGGACAGGGCTACGAGCAGTACTTC,CASSFQPSGQGYEQYF
TRBD1,TRBV2,.,TRBJ1-5,TGTGCCAGCAGTTACAGGGGAAGCAATCAGCCCCAGCATTTT,CASSYRGSNQPQHF
.,TRBV4-1,once,TRBJ2-7,TGCGCCAGCAGCCAGCAAGGGGACAAGCCCTACGAGCAGTACTTC,CASSQQGDKPYEQYF
TRBD1,TRBV2,.,TRBJ2-2,TGTGCCAGCAGTGAAGAAGACAGGGGGAACACCGGGGAGCTGTTTTTT,CASSEEDRGNTGELFF
.,TRBV7-9,.,TRBJ1-3,TGTGCCAGCAGCTTAGCCTCGGTTAAGCGGGGAAACACCATATATTTT,CASSLASVKRGNTIYF
TRBD2,TRBV5-1,.,TRBJ2-7,TGCGCCAGCAGCTTGGCGGTAGCGGGAGAGTCCGACGAGCAGTACTTC,CASSLAVAGESDEQYF
TRBD1,TRBV9,.,TRBJ1-5,TGTGCCAGCAGCGCTTCCTCAGGGGGAAATCAGCCCCAGCATTTT,CASSASSGGNQPQHF
.,TRBV5-1,.,TRBJ2-3,TGCGCCAGCAGCTTACAGGGTAGCACAGATACGCAGTATTTT,CASSLQGSTDTQYF
.,TRBV9,few,TRBJ1-2,TGTGCCAGCAGCGTATCAGGGGCGCATGGCTACACCTTC,CASSVSGAHGYTF
TRBD1,TRBV10-3,.,TRBJ2-1,TGTGCCATCAGTGATAGAGGAGGACAGGGACCCTACAATGAGCAGTTCTTC,CAISDRGGQGPYNEQFF
TRBD2,TRBV18,.,TRBJ2-1,TGTGCCAGCTCACCACCGATCCAGCGGGGGGTAGATGAGCAGTTCTTC,CASSPPIQRGVDEQFF